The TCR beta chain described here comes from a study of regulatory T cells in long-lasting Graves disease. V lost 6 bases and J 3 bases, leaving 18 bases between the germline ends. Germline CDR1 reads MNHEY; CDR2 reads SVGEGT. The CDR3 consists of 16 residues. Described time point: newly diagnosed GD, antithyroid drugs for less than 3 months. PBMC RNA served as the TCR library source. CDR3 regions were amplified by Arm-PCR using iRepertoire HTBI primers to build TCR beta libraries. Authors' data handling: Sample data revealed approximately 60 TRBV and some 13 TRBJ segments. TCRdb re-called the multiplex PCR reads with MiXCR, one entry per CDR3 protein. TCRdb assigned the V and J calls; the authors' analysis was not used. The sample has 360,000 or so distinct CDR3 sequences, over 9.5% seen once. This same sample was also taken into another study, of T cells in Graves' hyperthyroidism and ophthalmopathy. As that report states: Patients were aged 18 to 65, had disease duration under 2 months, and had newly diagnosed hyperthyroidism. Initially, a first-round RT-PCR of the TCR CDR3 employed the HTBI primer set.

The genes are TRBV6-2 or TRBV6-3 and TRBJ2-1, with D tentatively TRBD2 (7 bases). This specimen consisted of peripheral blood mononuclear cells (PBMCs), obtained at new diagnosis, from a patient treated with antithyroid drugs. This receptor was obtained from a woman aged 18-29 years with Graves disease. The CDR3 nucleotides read TGTGCCAGCAGATTATTCGGGGGGCCGTACTACAATGAGCAGTTCTTC. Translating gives CASRLFGGPYYNEQFF.